This TCR beta chain was sequenced during a study of shared clonotypes between healthy human individuals. Study results and limitations: Of the naive CD4 clonotypes, about 5% were shared across a handful of donors. Limited genetic and exposure-history diversity came from having few donors. It was expected that sequencing depth would affect clonotype sharing among donors.

As regards this clone: The antigen is not known.

V dropped 3 bases and J dropped 14; count of bases not matched to a gene: 7. The V gene's germline CDR1 is MNHEY and CDR2 SMNVEV (reference sequence). This CDR3 is 13 amino acids long. Every immunoSEQ plate was one replicate of a subset's evenly spread DNA. Generated by immunoSEQ multiplex PCR, the TCRdb table keeps only in-frame clones and is missing some. The table lists some 2.3 million clones, approximately 95% of them singletons, with 0.35% to 0.5% in the top ten. This receptor was obtained from a man between 18 and 29 years old in good health. Some clones in this sample may be carry-over from other donors' samples. The specimen sequenced was naive CD4+ T cells from PBMCs. Subset defined: CD45RA+ positively selected. The chain links TRBV27 to TRBJ1-6; 7 bases are shared with TRBD1. CDR3 nucleotides: TGTGCCAGCAGTTTTGGACAGGTGATAGCCCTCCACTTT. It yields the protein CASSFGQVIALHF.